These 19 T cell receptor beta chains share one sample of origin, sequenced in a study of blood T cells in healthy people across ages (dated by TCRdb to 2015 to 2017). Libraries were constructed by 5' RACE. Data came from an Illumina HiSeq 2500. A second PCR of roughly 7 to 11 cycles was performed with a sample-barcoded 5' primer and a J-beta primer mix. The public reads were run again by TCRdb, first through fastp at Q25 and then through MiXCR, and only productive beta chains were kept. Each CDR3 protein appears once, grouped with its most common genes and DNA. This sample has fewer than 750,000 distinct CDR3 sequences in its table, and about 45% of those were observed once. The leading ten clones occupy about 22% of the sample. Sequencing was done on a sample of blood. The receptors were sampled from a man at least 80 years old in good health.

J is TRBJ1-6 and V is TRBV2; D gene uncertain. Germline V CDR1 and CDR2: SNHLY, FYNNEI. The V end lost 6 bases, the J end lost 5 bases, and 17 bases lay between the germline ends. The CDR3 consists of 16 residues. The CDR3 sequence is CASRANWAANNSPLHF. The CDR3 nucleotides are TGTGCCAGCAGGGCAAACTGGGCAGCTAATAATTCACCCCTCCACTTT. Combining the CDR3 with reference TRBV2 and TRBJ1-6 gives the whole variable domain EPEVTQTPSHQVTQMGQEVILRCVPISNHLYFYWYRQILGQKVEFLVSFYNNEISEKSEIFDDQFSVERPDGSNFTLKIRSTKLEDSAMYFCASRANWAANNSPLHFGNGTRLTVT.

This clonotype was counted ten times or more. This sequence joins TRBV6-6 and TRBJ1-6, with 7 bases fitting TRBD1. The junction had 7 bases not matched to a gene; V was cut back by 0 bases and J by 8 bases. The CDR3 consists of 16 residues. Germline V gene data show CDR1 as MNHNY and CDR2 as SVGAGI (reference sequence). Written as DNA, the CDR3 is TGTGCCAGCAGTTACTCACCCGGGACAGTTCATTCACCCCTCCACTTT. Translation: CASSYSPGTVHSPLHF.

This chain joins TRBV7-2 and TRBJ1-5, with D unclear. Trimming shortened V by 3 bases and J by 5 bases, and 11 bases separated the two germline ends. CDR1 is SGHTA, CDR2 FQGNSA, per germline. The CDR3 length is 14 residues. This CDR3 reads CASSFVGPYQPQHF. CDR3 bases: TGTGCCAGCAGCTTTGTGGGCCCGTATCAGCCCCAGCATTTT.

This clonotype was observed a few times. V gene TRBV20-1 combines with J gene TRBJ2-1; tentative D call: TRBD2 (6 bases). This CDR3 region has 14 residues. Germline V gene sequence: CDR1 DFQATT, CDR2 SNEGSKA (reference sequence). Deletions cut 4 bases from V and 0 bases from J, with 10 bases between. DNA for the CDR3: TGCAGTGCTACCCCGGGACTCTCCTACAATGAGCAGTTCTTC. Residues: CSATPGLSYNEQFF.

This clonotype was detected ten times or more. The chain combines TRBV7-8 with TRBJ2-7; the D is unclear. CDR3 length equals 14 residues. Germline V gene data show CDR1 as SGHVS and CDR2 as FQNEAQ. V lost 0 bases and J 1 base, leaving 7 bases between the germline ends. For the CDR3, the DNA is TGTGCCAGCAGCTTAGCGGCAGGATCCTACGAGCAGTACTTC. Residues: CASSLAAGSYEQYF. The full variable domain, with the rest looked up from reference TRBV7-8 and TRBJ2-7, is GAGVSQSPRYKVAKRGQDVALRCDPISGHVSLFWYQQALGQGPEFLTYFQNEAQLDKSGLPSDRFFAERPEGSVSTLKIQRTQQEDSAVYLCASSLAAGSYEQYFGPGTRLTVT.

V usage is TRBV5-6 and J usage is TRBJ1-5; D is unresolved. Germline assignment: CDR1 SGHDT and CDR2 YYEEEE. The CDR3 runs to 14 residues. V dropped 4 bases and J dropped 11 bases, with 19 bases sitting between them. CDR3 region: CASSQDPGSAAQHF. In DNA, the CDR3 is TGTGCCAGCAGCCAAGACCCCGGATCCGCGGCCCAGCATTTT.

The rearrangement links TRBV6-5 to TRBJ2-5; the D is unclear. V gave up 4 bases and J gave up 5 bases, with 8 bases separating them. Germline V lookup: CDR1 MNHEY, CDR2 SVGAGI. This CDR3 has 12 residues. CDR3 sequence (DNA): TGTGCCAGCAGTTCGGACGCTGAGACCCAGTACTTC. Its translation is CASSSDAETQYF.

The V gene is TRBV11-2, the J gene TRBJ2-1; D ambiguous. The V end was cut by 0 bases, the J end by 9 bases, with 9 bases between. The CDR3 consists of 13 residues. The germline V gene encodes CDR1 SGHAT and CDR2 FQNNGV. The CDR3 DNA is TGTGCCAGCAGCTTAGATTCCAATCTTGAGCAGTTCTTC. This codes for CASSLDSNLEQFF.

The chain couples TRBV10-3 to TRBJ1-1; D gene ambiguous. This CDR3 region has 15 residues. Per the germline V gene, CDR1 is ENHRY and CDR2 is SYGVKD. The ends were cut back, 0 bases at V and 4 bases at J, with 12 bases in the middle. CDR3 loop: CAISESQGRFTEAFF. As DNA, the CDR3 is TGTGCCATCAGTGAGTCGCAAGGGAGATTCACTGAAGCTTTCTTT.

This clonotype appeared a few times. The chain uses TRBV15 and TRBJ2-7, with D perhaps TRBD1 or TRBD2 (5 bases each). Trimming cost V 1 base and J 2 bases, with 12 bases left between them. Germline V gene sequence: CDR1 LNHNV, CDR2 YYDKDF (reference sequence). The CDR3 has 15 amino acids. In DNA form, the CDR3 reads TGTGCCACCAGCAGAGTAGGAGGACACCCCTACGAGCAGTACTTC. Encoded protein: CATSRVGGHPYEQYF.

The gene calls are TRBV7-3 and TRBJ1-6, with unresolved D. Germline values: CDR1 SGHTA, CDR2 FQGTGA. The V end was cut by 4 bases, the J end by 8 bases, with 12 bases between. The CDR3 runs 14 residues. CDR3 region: CASSSDGSYSPLHF. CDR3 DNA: TGTGCCAGCAGCTCGGACGGGTCCTATTCACCCCTCCACTTT. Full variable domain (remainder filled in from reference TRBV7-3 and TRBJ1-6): GAGVSQTPSNKVTEKGKYVELRCDPISGHTALYWYRQSLGQGPEFLIYFQGTGAADDSGLPNDRFFAVRPEGSVSTLKIQRTERGDSAVYLCASSSDGSYSPLHFGNGTRLTVT.

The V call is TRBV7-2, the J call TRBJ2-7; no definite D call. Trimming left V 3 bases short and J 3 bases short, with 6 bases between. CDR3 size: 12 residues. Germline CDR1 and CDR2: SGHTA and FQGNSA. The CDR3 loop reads CASSFSYYEQYF. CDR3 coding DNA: TGTGCCAGCAGCTTTTCCTACTACGAGCAGTACTTC.

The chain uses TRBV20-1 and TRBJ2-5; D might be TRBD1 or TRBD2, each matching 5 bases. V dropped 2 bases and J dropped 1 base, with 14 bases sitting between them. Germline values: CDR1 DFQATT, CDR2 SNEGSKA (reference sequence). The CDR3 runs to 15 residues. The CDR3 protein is CSARSPWGSQETQYF. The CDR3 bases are TGCAGTGCTAGATCCCCGTGGGGGAGCCAAGAGACCCAGTACTTC.

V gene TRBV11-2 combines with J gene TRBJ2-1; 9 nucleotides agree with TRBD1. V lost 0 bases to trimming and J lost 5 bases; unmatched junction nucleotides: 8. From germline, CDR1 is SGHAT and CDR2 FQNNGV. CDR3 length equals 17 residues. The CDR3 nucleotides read TGTGCCAGCAGCTTAGATCTGAACAGGGGGCCCCACAATGAGCAGTTCTTC. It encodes CASSLDLNRGPHNEQFF.

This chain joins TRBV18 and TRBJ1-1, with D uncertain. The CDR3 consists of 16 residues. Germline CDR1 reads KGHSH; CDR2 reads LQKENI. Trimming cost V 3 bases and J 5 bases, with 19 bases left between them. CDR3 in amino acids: CASSPGKGARSTEAFF. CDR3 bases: TGTGCCAGCTCACCGGGCAAGGGCGCCCGGTCAACTGAAGCTTTCTTT.

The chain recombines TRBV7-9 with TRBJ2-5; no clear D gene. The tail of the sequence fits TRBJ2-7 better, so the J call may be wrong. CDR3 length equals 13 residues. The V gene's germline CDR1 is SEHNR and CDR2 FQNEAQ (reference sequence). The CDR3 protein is CASSPRRVYEQYF. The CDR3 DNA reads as TGTGCCAGCAGCCCCCGGCGCGTCTACGAGCAGTACTTC.

The CDR3 coding sequence is TGTGCCAGCAGTGCGGGGGCTCGAGAGACCCAGTACTTC. Amino acids: CASSAGARETQYF. V and J are TRBV2 and TRBJ2-4, with D tentatively TRBD1 or TRBD2 (6 bases each). The better agreement between TRBJ2-5 and the DNA end casts doubt on the J call. Germline V lookup: CDR1 SNHLY, CDR2 FYNNEI. The CDR3 length is 13 residues.

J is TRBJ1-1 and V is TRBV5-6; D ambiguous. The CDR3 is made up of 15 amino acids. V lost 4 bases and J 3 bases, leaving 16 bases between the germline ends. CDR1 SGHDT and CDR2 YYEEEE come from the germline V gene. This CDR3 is CASSPRTLDYTEAFF. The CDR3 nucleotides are TGTGCCAGCAGCCCCCGGACCTTAGATTACACTGAAGCTTTCTTT.

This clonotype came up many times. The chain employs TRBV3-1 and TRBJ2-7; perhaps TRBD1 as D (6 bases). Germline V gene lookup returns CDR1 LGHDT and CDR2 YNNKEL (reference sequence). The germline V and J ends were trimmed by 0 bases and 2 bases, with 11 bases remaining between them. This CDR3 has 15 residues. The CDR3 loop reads CASSQEIPGAYEQYF. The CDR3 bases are TGTGCCAGCAGCCAAGAGATCCCAGGGGCCTACGAGCAGTACTTC.